This paragraph covers one T cell receptor beta chain sequence. The antigen is not known. A clone one base away is much larger, so this may be a read error. Tregs were sorted as CD4+CD25+CD127-/low cells. TCRdb used MiXCR to reprocess the 5' RACE reads, holding one entry per CDR3 protein. The sample carries under 9,500 distinct CDR3 sequences, 30% to 40% recorded once. J gave up 5 bases and V 1 base, and 7 bases lay outside the gene matches. The CDR3 runs to 14 residues. Germline CDR1 reads DFQATT; CDR2 reads SNEGSKA (reference sequence). Study findings and constraints: Greatest tumor Treg TCR overlap was with tumor naive CD4+ cells. The TCR gene usage of tumor memory CD4+ T cells clustered together with blood and lymph node memory CD4+ cells and with lymph node naive CD4+ cells.

This chain links TRBV20-1 with TRBJ2-5, with 7 bases that match TRBD1. This receptor was taken from a female donor with breast cancer. Specimen: Tregs sorted from blood. The CDR3 sequence is CSARGGGLGETQYF. The CDR3 region has the DNA TGCAGTGCTAGAGGAGGGGGCCTTGGGGAGACCCAGTACTTC.